A selection of T cell receptor beta chains follows, all from one sample in a study of post-analysis software for immune sequencing data. In TCRdb, the PCR reads were re-called with MiXCR into one record per CDR3 protein. Found here are about 540,000 distinct CDR3 sequences, about a third of them singletons; the top ten hold 4.5% to 7.5%. Sequenced: blood. These receptors came from a girl aged 2-17 years with multiple sclerosis. Both conserved end residues are part of each CDR3. A D gene is named only where the DNA matches it firmly. The listing skips clone size in some rows; elsewhere it reads once, few, many or a size class.

few	TRBV5-1	-	TRBJ2-7	CASSPGDSYEQYF	TGCGCCAGCAGCCCGGGGGACAGCTACGAGCAGTACTTC
-	TRBV12-3/TRBV12-4	-	TRBJ1-5	CASRRQGGDQPQHF	TGTGCCAGCAGGAGGCAGGGTGGCGATCAGCCCCAGCATTTT
few	TRBV13	-	TRBJ2-7	CASSLGRGRLSSYEQYF	TGTGCCAGCAGCTTAGGCCGGGGCAGGTTGAGCTCCTACGAGCAGTACTTC
-	TRBV12-3/TRBV12-4	-	TRBJ2-3	CASSFLTGSTDTQYF	TGTGCCAGCAGTTTTCTGACAGGAAGCACAGATACGCAGTATTTT
few	TRBV27	-	TRBJ2-3	CASRRTSTDTQYF	TGTGCCAGCAGGCGAACTAGCACAGATACGCAGTATTTT
few	TRBV6-1	TRBD2	TRBJ2-3	CASSVISGGAPDTQYF	TGTGCCAGCAGTGTAATTAGCGGGGGGGCACCAGATACGCAGTATTTT
many	TRBV7-7	TRBD1	TRBJ2-1	CASSPDRDDEQFF	TGTGCCAGCAGCCCGGACAGGGACGATGAGCAGTTCTTC
-	TRBV20-1	-	TRBJ1-2	CSVRFRGMMDGYTF	TGCAGTGTCCGGTTCAGGGGAATGATGGATGGCTACACCTTC
-	TRBV6-1	TRBD1	TRBJ2-7	CASRRDRERFYEQYF	TGTGCCAGCAGGCGGGACAGGGAACGGTTTTACGAGCAGTACTTC
few	TRBV11-2	-	TRBJ2-7	CASSPLTGRSYEQYF	TGTGCCAGCAGCCCCTTGACAGGGAGGTCCTACGAGCAGTACTTC
few	TRBV28	TRBD1	TRBJ2-7	CASSPGQVPRNEQYF	TGTGCCAGCAGTCCGGGACAGGTCCCTCGAAACGAGCAGTACTTC
-	TRBV6-6	-	TRBJ2-3	CASSYWGGGSSTDTQYF	TGTGCCAGCAGTTACTGGGGAGGAGGGAGTAGCACAGATACGCAGTATTTT
-	TRBV20-1	-	TRBJ1-4	CSARVTANEKLFF	TGCAGTGCTAGAGTGACAGCAAATGAAAAACTGTTTTTT
-	TRBV6-5	-	TRBJ1-4	CASSYRLSEKLFF	TGTGCCAGCAGTTACCGCCTTTCTGAAAAACTGTTTTTT
-	TRBV5-4	-	TRBJ2-3	CASSLARKADTQYF	TGTGCCAGCAGCTTGGCCCGAAAGGCAGATACGCAGTATTTT
few	TRBV7-2	TRBD1	TRBJ1-2	CASSQRQGPNYGYTF	TGTGCCAGCAGCCAGAGACAGGGACCCAACTATGGCTACACCTTC
-	TRBV20-1	-	TRBJ1-6	CSARAGNSPLHF	TGCAGTGCTAGAGCGGGAAATTCACCCCTCCACTTT
few	TRBV4-1	TRBD2	TRBJ2-1	CASSQLSSGLYNEQFF	TGCGCCAGCAGCCAACTATCTAGCGGTCTCTACAATGAGCAGTTCTTC
few	TRBV6-2/TRBV6-3	TRBD1	TRBJ1-2	CASSYGNEGTVYGYTF	TGTGCCAGCAGTTACGGTAATGAAGGGACAGTCTATGGCTACACCTTC
-	TRBV9	TRBD2	TRBJ2-7	CASSVVAGGPHEQYF	TGTGCCAGCAGCGTAGTGGCGGGGGGGCCACACGAGCAGTACTTC
few	TRBV5-1	-	TRBJ2-3	CASSFGRNTDTQYF	TGCGCCAGCAGCTTTGGTAGAAACACAGATACGCAGTATTTT
-	TRBV6-6	-	TRBJ2-7	CASNRDSYEQYF	TGTGCCAGCAACCGGGACTCCTACGAGCAGTACTTC
-	TRBV7-6	TRBD1	TRBJ2-7	CASSSDRTYEQYF	TGTGCCAGCAGCTCGGACAGGACCTACGAGCAGTACTTC
-	TRBV12-3/TRBV12-4	-	TRBJ2-1	CASSFFQRNNEQFF	TGTGCCAGCAGTTTCTTCCAACGGAACAATGAGCAGTTCTTC
-	TRBV18	-	TRBJ2-5	CASSPPIASETQYF	TGTGCCAGCTCACCACCCATAGCCTCAGAGACCCAGTACTTC
few	TRBV7-2	TRBD1	TRBJ1-2	CASSGGTGVYGYTF	TGTGCCAGCAGCGGAGGAACAGGGGTTTATGGCTACACCTTC
-	TRBV5-1	-	TRBJ2-3	CASSLTGRSTDTQYF	TGCGCCAGCAGCTTGACGGGCAGGAGCACAGATACGCAGTATTTT
-	TRBV24-1	TRBD1	TRBJ1-2	CATSDSGTGIYGYTF	TGTGCCACCAGTGATTCCGGGACAGGGATCTATGGCTACACCTTC
few	TRBV7-2	-	TRBJ2-1	CASSSYGTIGEQFF	TGTGCCAGCAGCAGCTACGGGACAATCGGTGAGCAGTTCTTC
-	TRBV4-2	TRBD2	TRBJ2-1	CASSRDRALAGGQDEQFF	TGTGCCAGCAGCCGAGACAGAGCATTAGCGGGGGGGCAAGATGAGCAGTTCTTC
few	TRBV12-3/TRBV12-4	TRBD2	TRBJ2-5	CASTPGARAGAQETQYF	TGTGCCAGCACCCCCGGAGCACGAGCGGGGGCCCAAGAGACCCAGTACTTC
few	TRBV20-1	-	TRBJ2-5	CSGIIPAQETQYF	TGCAGTGGGATCATCCCCGCACAAGAGACCCAGTACTTC
few	TRBV29-1	TRBD2	TRBJ2-1	CSGLTGGHTYNEQFF	TGCAGCGGACTCACGGGGGGGCATACGTACAATGAGCAGTTCTTC
-	TRBV2	-	TRBJ1-1	CASTPTRGVEAFF	TGTGCCAGCACTCCCACCCGAGGAGTTGAAGCTTTCTTT
-	TRBV7-7	-	TRBJ2-5	CASSLGAVGWETQYF	TGTGCTAGCAGCTTAGGAGCTGTCGGCTGGGAGACCCAGTACTTC
once	TRBV7-6	-	TRBJ2-7	CASSIYRASSYNEQYF	TGTGCCAGCAGCATTTACAGGGCCAGCTCCTACAATGAGCAGTACTTC
-	TRBV18	-	TRBJ1-6	CASSPSSGAGASSPLHF	TGTGCCAGCTCACCATCCTCCGGAGCGGGGGCGAGTTCACCCCTCCACTTT
-	TRBV28	-	TRBJ2-1	CASTQGSRYNGQFF	TGTGCCAGCACCCAGGGTAGTCGGTACAATGGGCAGTTCTTC
few	TRBV5-1	TRBD1	TRBJ2-4	CASSLWTGQGTNIQYF	TGCGCCAGCAGCTTGTGGACTGGACAGGGCACAAACATTCAGTACTTC
-	TRBV6-5	-	TRBJ2-1	CASRTVRGWNEQFF	TGTGCCAGCAGAACCGTCCGTGGGTGGAATGAGCAGTTCTTC
-	TRBV14	-	TRBJ2-1	CASSQEWLGGPDNEQFF	TGTGCCAGCAGCCAAGAGTGGCTGGGGGGGCCTGACAATGAGCAGTTCTTC
-	TRBV12-3/TRBV12-4	-	TRBJ2-5	CASSFGQTQYF	TGTGCCAGCAGTTTTGGTCAGACCCAGTACTTC